These 5 T cell receptor beta chains originate from one sample sequenced in a study of long-term antiretroviral therapy in people with HIV. The immunoSEQ assay was v3.0, run at survey level. TCRdb keeps only in-frame clones here, not all; method: immunoSEQ multiplex PCR. The table has tens of thousands of clones, around 96% seen once. The sequences come from unsorted PBMCs, collected roughly 6.3 years after starting antiretroviral therapy. These receptors came from a man aged 25-45 years with HIV.

This chain uses TRBV6-1 with TRBJ2-7; a weak D match, TRBD1 (6 bases). The germline CDR1 and CDR2 sequences are MNHNS and SASEGT. V was cut by 5 bases and J by 2 bases, with 10 bases left in between. CDR3 length: 13 residues. The CDR3 sequence: CASSQGNTYEQYF. The CDR3 DNA sequence: TGTGCCAGCAGTCAGGGGAATACCTACGAGCAGTACTTC.

The chain couples TRBV7-6 to TRBJ2-1, with 8 bases fitting TRBD2. The V and J ends lost 2 bases and 0 bases, in that order; junction bases with no gene match: 12. The CDR3 length is 19 residues. Germline V gene lookup returns CDR1 SGHVS and CDR2 FNYEAQ. CDR3 sequence (DNA): TGTGCCAGCAGCTTAAAGGTGGCTAGCGGGCTGAGCTCCTACAATGAGCAGTTCTTC. It encodes CASSLKVASGLSSYNEQFF.

The gene calls are TRBV11-2 and TRBJ2-1, with D possibly being TRBD1 or TRBD2 (5 bases each). V was cut by 4 bases and J by 7 bases, with 17 bases left in between. Germline V gene lookup returns CDR1 SGHAT and CDR2 FQNNGV. This CDR3 is 15 amino acids long. The CDR3 nucleotides read TGTGCCAGCAGCTACTCGTTGGGGGTGAGGAATGAGCAGTTCTTC. The encoded protein is CASSYSLGVRNEQFF.

The V call is TRBV11-2, the J call TRBJ2-2; tentative D call: TRBD1 (5 bases). The CDR3 totals 17 residues. V lost 0 bases to trimming and J lost 1 base, with 12 bases between them. Germline CDR1 and CDR2: SGHAT and FQNNGV. The DNA for the CDR3 is TGTGCCAGCAGCTTAGATAAAAGGCAGGGGAACACCGGGGAGCTGTTTTTT. This codes for CASSLDKRQGNTGELFF. Complete variable domain (other parts from reference TRBV11-2 and TRBJ2-2): EAGVAQSPRYKIIEKRQSVAFWCNPISGHATLYWYQQILGQGPKLLIQFQNNGVVDDSQLPKDRFSAERLKGVDSTLKIQPAKLEDSAVYLCASSLDKRQGNTGELFFGEGSRLTVL.

The V call is TRBV7-2, the J call TRBJ2-5; no reliable D call. V was trimmed by 0 bases and J by 5 bases, leaving 7 bases between them. This CDR3 contains 13 residues. Germline assignment: CDR1 SGHTA and CDR2 FQGNSA. The CDR3 DNA is TGTGCCAGCAGCTTAGCGCTTCGGGAGACCCAGTACTTC. It yields the protein CASSLALRETQYF.